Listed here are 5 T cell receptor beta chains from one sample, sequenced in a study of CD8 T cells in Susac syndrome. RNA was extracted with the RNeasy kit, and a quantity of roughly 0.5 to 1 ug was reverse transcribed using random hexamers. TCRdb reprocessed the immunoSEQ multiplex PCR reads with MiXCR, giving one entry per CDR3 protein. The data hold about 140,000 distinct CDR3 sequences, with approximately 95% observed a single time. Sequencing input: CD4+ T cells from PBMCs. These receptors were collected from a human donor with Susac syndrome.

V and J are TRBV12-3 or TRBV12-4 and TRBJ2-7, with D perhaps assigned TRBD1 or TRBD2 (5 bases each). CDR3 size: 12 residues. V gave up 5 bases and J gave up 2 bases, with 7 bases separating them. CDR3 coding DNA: TGTGCCAGCAGTAGGGGACCCTACGAGCAGTACTTC. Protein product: CASSRGPYEQYF.

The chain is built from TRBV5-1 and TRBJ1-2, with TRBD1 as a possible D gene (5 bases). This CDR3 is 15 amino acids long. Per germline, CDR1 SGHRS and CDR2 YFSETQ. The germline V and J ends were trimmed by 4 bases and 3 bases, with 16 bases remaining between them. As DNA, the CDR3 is TGCGCCAGCAGCGTCGGACACGGCCTAGACTATGGCTACACCTTC. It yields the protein CASSVGHGLDYGYTF.

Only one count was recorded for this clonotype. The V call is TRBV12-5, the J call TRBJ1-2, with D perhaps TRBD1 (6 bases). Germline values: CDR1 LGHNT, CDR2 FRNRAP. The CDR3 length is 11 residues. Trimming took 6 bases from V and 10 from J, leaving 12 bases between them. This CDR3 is CASGPSGDYTF. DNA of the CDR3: TGTGCTAGTGGACCCTCAGGGGACTACACCTTC. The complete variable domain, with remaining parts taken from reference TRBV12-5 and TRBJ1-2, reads DARVTQTPRHKVTEMGQEVTMRCQPILGHNTVFWYRQTMMQGLELLAYFRNRAPLDDSGMPKDRFSAEMPDATLATLKIQPSEPRDSAVYFCASGPSGDYTFGSGTRLTVV.

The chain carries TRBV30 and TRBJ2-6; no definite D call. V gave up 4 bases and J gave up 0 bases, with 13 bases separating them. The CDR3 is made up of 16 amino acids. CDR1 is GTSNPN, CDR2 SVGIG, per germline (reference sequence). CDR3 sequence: CAWNGRGSSGANVLTF. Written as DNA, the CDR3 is TGTGCCTGGAACGGTCGCGGAAGCTCTGGGGCCAACGTCCTGACTTTC.

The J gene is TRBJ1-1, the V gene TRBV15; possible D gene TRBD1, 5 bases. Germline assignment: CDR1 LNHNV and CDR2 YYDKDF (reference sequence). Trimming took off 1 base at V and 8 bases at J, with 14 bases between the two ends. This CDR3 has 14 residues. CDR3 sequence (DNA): TGTGCCACCAGCAGAGCCCTAGGGCAGGGAGAAGCTTTCTTT. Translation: CATSRALGQGEAFF. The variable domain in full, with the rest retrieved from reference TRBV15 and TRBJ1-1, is DAMVIQNPRYQVTQFGKPVTLSCSQTLNHNVMYWYQQKSSQAPKLLFHYYDKDFNNEADTPDNFQSRRPNTSFCFLDIRSPGLGDTAMYLCATSRALGQGEAFFGQGTRLTVV.